This T cell receptor beta chain was documented in a study of blood T cell repertoires in COVID-19. Overall study: Spain, Italy and the United States supplied samples that represented acute and convalescent COVID-19. Sample material is recorded as cDNA or gDNA derived from T cells, B-cell-depleted T cells, or PBMCs.

Germline loops: CDR1 SNHLY, CDR2 FYNNEI. V was clipped by 6 bases and J by 1 base; unmatched bases: 3. The CDR3 runs to 14 residues. In the study's own analysis: Amplifying reference gene primers gave estimates of nucleated cell counts. Profiling relied on immunoSEQ multiplex PCR, and the TCRdb table lists in-frame clones only, not all of them. V, J and clone size are those of that table, while D and trimming were read from the DNA. The table lists 100,000 to 150,000 clones, 87% of them singletons. Input material: peripheral blood. The V call is TRBV2, the J call TRBJ2-4; 7 bases line up with TRBD1. The clonotype was recovered from a woman aged 55-69 years with acute or convalescent COVID-19. CDR3 sequence: CASRQGLAKNIQYF. The CDR3, as DNA: TGTGCCAGCAGACAGGGGTTGGCCAAAAACATTCAGTACTTC.